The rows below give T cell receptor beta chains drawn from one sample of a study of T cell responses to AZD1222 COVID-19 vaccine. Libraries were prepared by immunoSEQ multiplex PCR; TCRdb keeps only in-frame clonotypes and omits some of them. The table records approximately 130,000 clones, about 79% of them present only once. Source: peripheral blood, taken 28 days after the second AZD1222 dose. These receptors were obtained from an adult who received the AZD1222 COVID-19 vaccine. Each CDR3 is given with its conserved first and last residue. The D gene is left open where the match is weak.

DNA: TGCGCCAGCAGTGACCCGACAGGGGGCCGTGTTAGCTACGAGCAGTACTTC
CDR3: CASSDPTGGRVSYEQYF
J: TRBJ2-7
D: TRBD1
V: TRBV10-1

DNA: TGTGCCACCAGCAGAGGAGGGACAGGTGGTGGAAACACCATATATTTT
CDR3: CATSRGGTGGGNTIYF
J: TRBJ1-3
D: TRBD1
V: TRBV15

DNA: TGCGCCAGCAGCTTGGGTACTATGCCCGGGGAGCTGTTTTTT
CDR3: CASSLGTMPGELFF
J: TRBJ2-2
D: -
V: TRBV5-1

DNA: TGTGCCAGCAGTGCGGGCTGGGGATACACCGGGGAGCTGTTTTTT
CDR3: CASSAGWGYTGELFF
J: TRBJ2-2
D: -
V: TRBV2

DNA: TGCGCCAGCAGCCTAAGTCCGGGACTTCTGCTTGTGGAGCAGTTCTTC
CDR3: CASSLSPGLLLVEQFF
J: TRBJ2-1
D: -
V: TRBV5-1

DNA: TGTGCCAGAAGCTTTCGCCCTACGCAGTATTTT
CDR3: CARSFRPTQYF
J: TRBJ2-3
D: -
V: TRBV5-3

DNA: TGTGCCAGCAGCCAGGGCCCCGGACAGTCGGTCTCTGGAAACACCATATATTTT
CDR3: CASSQGPGQSVSGNTIYF
J: TRBJ1-3
D: -
V: TRBV14

DNA: TGCAGCGTTGACGGGGTTGAAGACTATGGCTACACCTTC
CDR3: CSVDGVEDYGYTF
J: TRBJ1-2
D: -
V: TRBV29-1

DNA: TGTGCCAGCAGCTTAGCGGGGGGCGGCGGAGATACGCAGTATTTT
CDR3: CASSLAGGGGDTQYF
J: TRBJ2-3
D: TRBD2
V: TRBV28

DNA: TGTGCCAGCAGACCCGGGACCGGAAACACCATATATTTT
CDR3: CASRPGTGNTIYF
J: TRBJ1-3
D: -
V: TRBV3-1/TRBV3-2